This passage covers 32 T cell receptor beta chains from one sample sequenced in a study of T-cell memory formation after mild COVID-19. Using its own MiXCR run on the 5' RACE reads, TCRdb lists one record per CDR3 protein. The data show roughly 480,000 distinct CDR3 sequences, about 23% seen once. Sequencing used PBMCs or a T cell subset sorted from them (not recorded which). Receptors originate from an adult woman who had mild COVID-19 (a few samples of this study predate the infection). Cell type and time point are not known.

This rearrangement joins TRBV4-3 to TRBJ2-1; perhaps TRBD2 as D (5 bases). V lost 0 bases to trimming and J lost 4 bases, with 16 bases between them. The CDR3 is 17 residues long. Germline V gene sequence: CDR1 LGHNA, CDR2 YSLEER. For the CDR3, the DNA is TGCGCCAGCAGCCAAGATATCTACGGAGCGGAATACAATGAGCAGTTCTTC. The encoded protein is CASSQDIYGAEYNEQFF.

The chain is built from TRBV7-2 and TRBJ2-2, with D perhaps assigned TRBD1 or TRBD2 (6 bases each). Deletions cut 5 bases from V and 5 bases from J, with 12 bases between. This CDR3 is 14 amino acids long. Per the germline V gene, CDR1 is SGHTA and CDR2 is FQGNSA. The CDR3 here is CASSPGAATGELFF. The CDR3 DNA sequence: TGTGCCAGCAGCCCGGGGGCAGCGACCGGGGAGCTGTTTTTT.

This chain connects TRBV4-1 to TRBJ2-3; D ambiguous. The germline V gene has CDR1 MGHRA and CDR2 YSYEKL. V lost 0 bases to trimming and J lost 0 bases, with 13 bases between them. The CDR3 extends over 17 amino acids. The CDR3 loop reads CASSQDWPAASTDTQYF. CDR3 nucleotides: TGCGCCAGCAGCCAAGATTGGCCAGCTGCTAGCACAGATACGCAGTATTTT.

CDR3 in amino acids: CASSLLDRSSYEQYF. CDR3 bases: TGTGCCAGCAGCCTCCTTGACAGAAGCTCCTACGAGCAGTACTTC. The chain uses TRBV6-2 or TRBV6-3 and TRBJ2-7; possibly TRBD1 for D (5 bases). V dropped 6 bases and J dropped 0 bases, with 15 bases sitting between them. The CDR3 is made up of 15 amino acids. Germline lookup yields CDR1 MNHEY and CDR2 SVGEGT.

Here the CDR3 reads CASSLEGFLAGVPSEQFF. The CDR3 bases are TGCGCCAGCAGCTTGGAGGGCTTCCTAGCGGGAGTTCCAAGTGAGCAGTTCTTC. The V and J genes are TRBV5-1 and TRBJ2-1; 10 bases agree with TRBD2. The CDR3 runs to 18 residues. Losses at the gene ends were 0 bases for V and 9 bases for J; bases not matched to a gene: 15. CDR1 and CDR2 (germline): SGHRS, YFSETQ.

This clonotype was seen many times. CDR3 sequence: CASSYSRTGGETQYF. The CDR3 DNA reads TGTGCCAGCAGTTACTCGAGGACAGGGGGGGAGACCCAGTACTTC. The chain joins TRBV6-5 to TRBJ2-5; 10 nucleotides match TRBD1. After removal of 0 bases from V and 5 bases from J, the junction contained 3 bases not matched to a gene. Per the germline V gene, CDR1 is MNHEY and CDR2 is SVGAGI. The length of the CDR3 is 15 residues.

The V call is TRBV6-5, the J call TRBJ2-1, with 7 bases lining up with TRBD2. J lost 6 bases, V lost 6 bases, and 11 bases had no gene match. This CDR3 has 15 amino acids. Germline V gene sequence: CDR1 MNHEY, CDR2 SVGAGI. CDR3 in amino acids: CASRPPGGPGNEQFF. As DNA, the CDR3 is TGTGCCAGCAGACCCCCGGGAGGCCCCGGCAATGAGCAGTTCTTC.

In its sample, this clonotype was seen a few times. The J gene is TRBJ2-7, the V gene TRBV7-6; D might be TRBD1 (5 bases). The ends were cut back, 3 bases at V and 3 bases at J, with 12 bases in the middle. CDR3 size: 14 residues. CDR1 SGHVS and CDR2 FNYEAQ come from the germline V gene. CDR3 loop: CASSLQGLDYEQYF. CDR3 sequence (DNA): TGTGCCAGCAGCTTGCAGGGTCTCGACTACGAGCAGTACTTC.

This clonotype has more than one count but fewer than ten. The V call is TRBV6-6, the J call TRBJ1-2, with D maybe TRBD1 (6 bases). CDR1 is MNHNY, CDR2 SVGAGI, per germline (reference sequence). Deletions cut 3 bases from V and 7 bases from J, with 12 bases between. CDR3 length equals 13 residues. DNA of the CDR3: TGTGCCAGCAGTTATGTGGGGGCGGCTGGCTACACCTTC. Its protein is CASSYVGAAGYTF.

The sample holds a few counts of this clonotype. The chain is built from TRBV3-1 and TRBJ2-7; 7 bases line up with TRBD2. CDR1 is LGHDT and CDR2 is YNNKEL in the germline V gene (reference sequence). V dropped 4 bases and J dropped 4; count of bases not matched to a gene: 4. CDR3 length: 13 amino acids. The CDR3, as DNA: TGTGCCAGCAGCCCACTAGCGAGTTACGAGCAGTACTTC. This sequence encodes CASSPLASYEQYF.

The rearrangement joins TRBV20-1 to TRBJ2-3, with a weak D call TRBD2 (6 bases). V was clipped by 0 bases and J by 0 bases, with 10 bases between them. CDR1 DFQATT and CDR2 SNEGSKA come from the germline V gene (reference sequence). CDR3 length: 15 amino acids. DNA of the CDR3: TGCAGTGCTAGAGATTGGGACTCTAGCACAGATACGCAGTATTTT. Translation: CSARDWDSSTDTQYF.

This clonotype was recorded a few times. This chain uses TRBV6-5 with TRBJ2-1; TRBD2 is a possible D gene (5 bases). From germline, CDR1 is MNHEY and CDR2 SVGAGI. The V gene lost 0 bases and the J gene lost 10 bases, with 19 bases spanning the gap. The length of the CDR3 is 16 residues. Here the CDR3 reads CASSYSRVATVNEQFF. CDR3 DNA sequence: TGTGCCAGCAGTTACTCGAGGGTAGCTACCGTGAACGAGCAGTTCTTC.

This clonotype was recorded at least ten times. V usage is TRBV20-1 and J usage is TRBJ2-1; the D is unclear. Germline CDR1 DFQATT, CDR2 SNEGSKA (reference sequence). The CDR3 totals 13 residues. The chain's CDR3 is CRPGGSSYNEQFF. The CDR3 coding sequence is TGCAGACCGGGCGGAAGCTCCTACAATGAGCAGTTCTTC.

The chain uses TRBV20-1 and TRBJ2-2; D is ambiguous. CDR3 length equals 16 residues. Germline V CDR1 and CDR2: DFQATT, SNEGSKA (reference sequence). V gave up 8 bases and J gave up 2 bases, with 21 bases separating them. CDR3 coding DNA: TGCAGTTCCCTATGTGTTGCCGGGCCAAACACCGGGGAGCTGTTTTTT. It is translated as CSSLCVAGPNTGELFF.

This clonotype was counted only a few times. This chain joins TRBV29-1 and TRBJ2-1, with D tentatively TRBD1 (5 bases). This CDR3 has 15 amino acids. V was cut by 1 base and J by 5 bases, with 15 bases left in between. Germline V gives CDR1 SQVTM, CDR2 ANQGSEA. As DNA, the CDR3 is TGCAGCGTTGAAGGGACACCCGAAGGGCACAATGAGCAGTTCTTC. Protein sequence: CSVEGTPEGHNEQFF.

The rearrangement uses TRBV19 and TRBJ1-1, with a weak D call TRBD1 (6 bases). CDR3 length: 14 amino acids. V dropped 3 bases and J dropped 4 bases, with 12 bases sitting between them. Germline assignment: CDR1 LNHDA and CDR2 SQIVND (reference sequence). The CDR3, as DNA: TGTGCCAGTAGTATCTTTGGCAGGGGCACTGAAGCTTTCTTT. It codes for CASSIFGRGTEAFF.

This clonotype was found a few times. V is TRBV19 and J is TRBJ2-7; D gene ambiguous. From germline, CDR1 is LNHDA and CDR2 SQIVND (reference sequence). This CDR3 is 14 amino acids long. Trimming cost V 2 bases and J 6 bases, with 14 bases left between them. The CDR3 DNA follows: TGTGCCAGTAGTATACCAGGTCTTGTGGGCGAGCAGTACTTC. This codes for CASSIPGLVGEQYF.

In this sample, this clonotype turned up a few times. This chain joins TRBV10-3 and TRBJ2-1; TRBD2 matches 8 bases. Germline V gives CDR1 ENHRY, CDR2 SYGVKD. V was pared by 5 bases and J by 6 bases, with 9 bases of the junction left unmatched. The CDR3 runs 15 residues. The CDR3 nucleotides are TGTGCCATCAGTCCGAGCGGGAGAACCCCCAATGAGCAGTTCTTC. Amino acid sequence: CAISPSGRTPNEQFF.

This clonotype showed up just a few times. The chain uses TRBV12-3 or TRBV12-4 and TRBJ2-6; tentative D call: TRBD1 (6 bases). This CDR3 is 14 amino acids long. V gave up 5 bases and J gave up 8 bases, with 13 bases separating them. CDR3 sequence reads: CASSVYRASNVLTF. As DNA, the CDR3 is TGTGCCAGCAGTGTCTACAGGGCCTCCAACGTCCTGACTTTC.

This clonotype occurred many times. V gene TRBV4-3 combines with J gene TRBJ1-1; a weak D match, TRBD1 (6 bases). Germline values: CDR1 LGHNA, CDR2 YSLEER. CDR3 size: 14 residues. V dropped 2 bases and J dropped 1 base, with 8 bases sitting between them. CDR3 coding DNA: TGCGCCAGCAGCCAACCGGGACAGAACACTGAAGCTTTCTTT. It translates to CASSQPGQNTEAFF.

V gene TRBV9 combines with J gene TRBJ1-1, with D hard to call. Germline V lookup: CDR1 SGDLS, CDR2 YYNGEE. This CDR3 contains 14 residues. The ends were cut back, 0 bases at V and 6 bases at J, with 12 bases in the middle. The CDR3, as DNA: TGTGCCAGCAGCGTAGAGGGAGGCCCCTCTGAAGCTTTCTTT. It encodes CASSVEGGPSEAFF.

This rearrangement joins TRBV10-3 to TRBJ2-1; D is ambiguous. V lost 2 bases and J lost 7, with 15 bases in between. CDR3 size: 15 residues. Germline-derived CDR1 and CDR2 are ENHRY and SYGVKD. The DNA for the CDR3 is TGTGCCATCAGTGAGGGCATATCGCGAGCTAATGAGCAGTTCTTC. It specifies CAISEGISRANEQFF.

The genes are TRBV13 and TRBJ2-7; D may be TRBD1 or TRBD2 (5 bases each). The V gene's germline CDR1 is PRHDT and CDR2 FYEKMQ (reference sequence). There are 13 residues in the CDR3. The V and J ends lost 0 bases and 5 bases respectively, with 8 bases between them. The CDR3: CASSLGWGHEQYF. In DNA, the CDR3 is TGTGCCAGCAGCTTAGGCTGGGGACACGAGCAGTACTTC.

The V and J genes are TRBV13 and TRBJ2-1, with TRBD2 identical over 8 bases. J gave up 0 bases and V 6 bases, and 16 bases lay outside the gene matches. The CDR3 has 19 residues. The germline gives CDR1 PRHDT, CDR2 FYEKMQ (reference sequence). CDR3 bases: TGTGCCAGCAGTGCGGTCGGACTAGCCCTACGAAGCTCCTACAATGAGCAGTTCTTC. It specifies CASSAVGLALRSSYNEQFF. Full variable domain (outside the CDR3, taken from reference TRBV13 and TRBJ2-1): AAGVIQSPRHLIKEKRETATLKCYPIPRHDTVYWYQQGPGQDPQFLISFYEKMQSDKGSIPDRFSAQQFSDYHSELNMSSLELGDSALYFCASSAVGLALRSSYNEQFFGPGTRLTVL.

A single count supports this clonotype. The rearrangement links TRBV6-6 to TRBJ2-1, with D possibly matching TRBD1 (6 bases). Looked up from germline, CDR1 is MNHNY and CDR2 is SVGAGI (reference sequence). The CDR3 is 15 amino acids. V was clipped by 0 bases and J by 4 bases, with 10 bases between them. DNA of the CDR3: TGTGCCAGCAGTTACTCGAGGGGGAATTACAATGAGCAGTTCTTC. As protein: CASSYSRGNYNEQFF.

In DNA, the CDR3 is TGTGCCAGCAGTTACGGCCCAACGGGTTTTACTGAAGCTTTCTTT. Translated, it gives CASSYGPTGFTEAFF. The genes are TRBV6-6 and TRBJ1-1; D is unclear. Germline CDR1 MNHNY, CDR2 SVGAGI (reference sequence). V lost 2 bases, J lost 5 bases, and 15 bases lay in between. This CDR3 comprises 15 residues.

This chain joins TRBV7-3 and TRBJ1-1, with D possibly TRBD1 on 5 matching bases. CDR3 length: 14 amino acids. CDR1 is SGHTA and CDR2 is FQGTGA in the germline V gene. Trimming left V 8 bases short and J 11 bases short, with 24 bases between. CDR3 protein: CASGPKTVSLEAFF. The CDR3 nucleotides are TGTGCCAGCGGACCCAAGACAGTCTCACTGGAGGCTTTCTTT. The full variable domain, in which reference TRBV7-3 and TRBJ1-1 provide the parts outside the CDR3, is GAGVSQTPSNKVTEKGKYVELRCDPISGHTALYWYRQSLGQGPEFLIYFQGTGAADDSGLPNDRFFAVRPEGSVSTLKIQRTERGDSAVYLCASGPKTVSLEAFFGQGTRLTVV.

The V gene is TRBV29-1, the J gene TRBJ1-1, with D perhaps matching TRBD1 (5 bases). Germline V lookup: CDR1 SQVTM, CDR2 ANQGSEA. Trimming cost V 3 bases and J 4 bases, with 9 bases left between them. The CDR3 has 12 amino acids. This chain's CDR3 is CSVEGQVTEAFF. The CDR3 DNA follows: TGCAGCGTTGAGGGGCAAGTCACTGAAGCTTTCTTT. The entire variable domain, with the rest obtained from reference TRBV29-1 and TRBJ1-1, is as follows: SAVISQKPSRDICQRGTSLTIQCQVDSQVTMMFWYRQQPGQSLTLIATANQGSEATYESGFVIDKFPISRPNLTFSTLTVSNMSPEDSSIYLCSVEGQVTEAFFGQGTRLTVV.

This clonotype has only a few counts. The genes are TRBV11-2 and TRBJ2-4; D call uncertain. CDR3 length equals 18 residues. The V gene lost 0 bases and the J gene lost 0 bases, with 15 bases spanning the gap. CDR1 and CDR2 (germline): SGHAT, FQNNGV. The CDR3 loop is CASSLDIGLPIAKNIQYF. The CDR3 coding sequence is TGTGCCAGCAGCTTAGATATCGGCTTACCCATAGCCAAAAACATTCAGTACTTC.

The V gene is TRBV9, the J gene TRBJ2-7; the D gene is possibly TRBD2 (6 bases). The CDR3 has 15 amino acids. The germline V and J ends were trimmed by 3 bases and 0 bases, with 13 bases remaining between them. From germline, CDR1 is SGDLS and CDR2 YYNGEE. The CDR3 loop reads CASSGRDLNSYEQYF. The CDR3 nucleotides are TGTGCCAGCAGCGGACGGGACTTAAACTCCTACGAGCAGTACTTC.

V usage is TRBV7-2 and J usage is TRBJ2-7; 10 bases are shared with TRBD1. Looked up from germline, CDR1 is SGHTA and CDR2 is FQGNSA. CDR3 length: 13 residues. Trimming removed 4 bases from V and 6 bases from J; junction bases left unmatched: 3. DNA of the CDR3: TGTGCCAGCAGCTCCGGGACAGGGGTCGAGCAGTACTTC. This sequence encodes CASSSGTGVEQYF.

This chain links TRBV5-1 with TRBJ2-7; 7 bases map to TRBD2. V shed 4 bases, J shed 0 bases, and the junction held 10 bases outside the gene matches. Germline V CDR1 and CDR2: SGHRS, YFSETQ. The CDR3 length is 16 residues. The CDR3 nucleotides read TGCGCCAGCAGCCGATCTAGCGGAGTGGGCTCCTACGAGCAGTACTTC. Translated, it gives CASSRSSGVGSYEQYF.